The clone carrying this T cell receptor (beta chain) was seen a single time. In the PCR, 60 Vbeta and 13 Jbeta primers were used. Only in-frame clones appear in the TCRdb table, and some are missing; sequencing was by immunoSEQ multiplex PCR. The data contain a few hundred thousand clones, 60% to 80% of them singletons. The sample belongs to a study of cytomegalovirus exposure and HLA in healthy donors. Trimming pared 5 bases from V and 6 bases from J, leaving 10 bases between. Germline CDR1 SEHNR, CDR2 FQNEAQ (reference sequence). The CDR3 is made up of 12 amino acids. The J gene is TRBJ1-2, the V gene TRBV7-9; D is uncertain. This TCR was recovered from a man younger than 35 in good health and CMV-seronegative. The specimen sequenced was PBMCs. This CDR3 reads CASSPTGDGYTF. The DNA of the CDR3 is TGTGCCAGCAGCCCCACCGGGGATGGCTACACCTTC.